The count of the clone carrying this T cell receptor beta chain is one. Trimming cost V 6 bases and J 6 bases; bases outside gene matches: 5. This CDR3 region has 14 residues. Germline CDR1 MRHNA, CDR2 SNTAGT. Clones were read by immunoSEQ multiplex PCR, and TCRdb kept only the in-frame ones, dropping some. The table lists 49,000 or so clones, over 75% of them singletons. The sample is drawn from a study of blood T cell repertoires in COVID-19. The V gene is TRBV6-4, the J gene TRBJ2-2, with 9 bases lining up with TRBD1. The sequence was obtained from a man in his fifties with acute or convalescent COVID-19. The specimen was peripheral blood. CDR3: CASRWGQGSGELFF. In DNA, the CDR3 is TGTGCCAGCAGATGGGGACAGGGCTCCGGGGAGCTGTTTTTT.